A single sample is the source of the 28 T cell receptor beta chains below, sequenced in a study of low-dose radiotherapy and immunotherapy resistance in tumors (dated by TCRdb to between 2021 and 2024). First-strand cDNA was synthesized with Superscript III and a set of TRAV- and TRBV-specific primers, covering both TCRalpha and TCRbeta chains. A roughly 21-cycle PCR with Phusion amplified the TCRs, pairing a constant-region primer with the adapter that was attached to the V primers. The public reads were reprocessed in TCRdb via fastp at Q25 and MiXCR, keeping in-frame beta chains. Identical CDR3 protein sequences are pooled into one entry, listed with their most common genes and DNA. A total of roughly 17,000 distinct CDR3 sequences appear in this sample, approximately 70% of them only once. 5.5% to 7% of the sample goes to the ten largest clones. These receptors were taken from a human donor with advanced metastatic prostate, ovarian, gallbladder or colorectal cancer (not recorded which). This table probably holds off-target reads from a library built for another chain.

This chain connects TRBV20-1 to TRBJ2-3; D unclear. With 6 bases removed from V and 8 bases from J, the gap between germline ends came to 24 bases. The length of the CDR3 is 15 residues. CDR1 and CDR2 (germline): DFQATT, SNEGSKA (reference sequence). DNA of the CDR3: TGCAGTGCCGCTAAGGTAGTGGGTTCGCCCCCTACGCAGTATTTT. Encoded protein: CSAAKVVGSPPTQYF.

This clonotype was counted a single time. The junction does not match germline at one end; this may be a read error. The gene calls are TRBV5-3 and TRBJ1-5, with no clear D. TRBV5-3 is an ORF; its function is uncertain. This CDR3 spans 14 amino acids. In nucleotides, the CDR3 is TGTGCCAGCAGCTTGAAGGGATACAATCAGCCCCAGCATTTT. It encodes CASSLKGYNQPQHF.

The V call is TRBV29-1, the J call TRBJ2-6; 7 nucleotides match TRBD1. The CDR3 loop spans 14 amino acids. J was trimmed by 3 bases and V by 5 bases; bases with no gene match: 4. Germline CDR1 SQVTM, CDR2 ANQGSEA. CDR3 in amino acids: CSVMTGSGANVLTF. The CDR3 DNA reads as TGCAGCGTTATGACAGGGAGTGGGGCCAACGTCCTGACTTTC.

This chain connects TRBV13 to TRBJ2-3, with 12 bases identical to TRBD1. Germline V gives CDR1 PRHDT, CDR2 FYEKMQ (reference sequence). The CDR3 is 16 amino acids. J was trimmed by 6 bases and V by 5 bases; bases with no gene match: 9. The CDR3 sequence is CASSVRGTGGVDTQYF. Written as DNA, the CDR3 is TGTGCCAGCAGCGTCCGGGGGACAGGGGGCGTCGATACGCAGTATTTT.

This chain links TRBV29-1 with TRBJ2-2, with TRBD2 as a possible D gene (6 bases). Looked up from germline, CDR1 is SQVTM and CDR2 is ANQGSEA. This CDR3 is 12 amino acids long. V was pared by 5 bases and J by 5 bases, with 9 bases between. In DNA, the CDR3 is TGCAGCGTTCGGGCGGGGACCGGGGAGCTGTTTTTT. It codes for CSVRAGTGELFF.

The chain uses TRBV4-3 and TRBJ2-5; D is uncertain. V dropped 0 bases and J dropped 0 bases, with 8 bases sitting between them. The germline V gene encodes CDR1 LGHNA and CDR2 YSLEER. This CDR3 has 15 residues. The CDR3 is CASSQEWTYQETQYF. The CDR3 bases are TGCGCCAGCAGCCAAGAGTGGACGTACCAAGAGACCCAGTACTTC.

The J gene is TRBJ2-7, the V gene TRBV11-1, with D perhaps TRBD1 (6 bases). CDR1 and CDR2 (germline): SGHAT, FQDESV (reference sequence). This CDR3 is built from 16 residues. Trimming stripped 5 bases from V and 0 bases from J, with 17 bases between. The CDR3 sequence: CASSPGTLISSYEQYF. The CDR3 DNA reads TGTGCCAGCAGCCCCGGGACACTTATCTCCTCCTACGAGCAGTACTTC.

The chain joins TRBV29-1 to TRBJ2-3, with D possibly TRBD1 on 6 matching bases. Trimming left V 6 bases short and J 5 bases short, with 15 bases between. Germline V gene lookup returns CDR1 SQVTM and CDR2 ANQGSEA. The CDR3 runs 13 residues. The CDR3 reads CSVDPDSGDTQYF. CDR3 DNA sequence: TGCAGCGTCGATCCGGACAGCGGAGATACGCAGTATTTT.

The chain recombines TRBV12-3 or TRBV12-4 with TRBJ1-1; TRBD1 might be the D (6 bases). The CDR3 is made up of 15 amino acids. Trimming cost V 5 bases and J 0 bases, with 13 bases left between them. CDR3 in DNA: TGTGCCAGCAGTCTCGGGACATTCATGAACACTGAAGCTTTCTTT. Translating it yields CASSLGTFMNTEAFF.

The rearrangement uses TRBV7-2 and TRBJ2-7; D call uncertain. CDR1 is SGHTA, CDR2 FQGNSA, per germline. This CDR3 is 14 amino acids long. V shed 1 base and J shed 6 bases, with 13 bases lying between them. CDR3: CASSLELMNGEQYF. The CDR3 nucleotides are TGTGCCAGCAGCTTAGAGTTGATGAACGGCGAGCAGTACTTC.

The chain carries TRBV5-4 and TRBJ2-7; maybe TRBD2 (5 bases). Germline CDR1 SGHNT, CDR2 YYREEE (reference sequence). This CDR3 has 14 residues. Trimming removed 5 bases at V and 2 bases at J, with 14 bases between. CDR3 region: CASRSWGDAYEQYF. CDR3 nucleotides: TGTGCCAGCAGATCCTGGGGAGATGCCTACGAGCAGTACTTC.

This chain uses TRBV11-2 with TRBJ2-1; D not certain. Trimming left V 5 bases short and J 8 bases short, with 10 bases between. This CDR3 comprises 12 residues. The germline CDR1 and CDR2 sequences are SGHAT and FQNNGV. The CDR3 is CASSRSVDEQFF. The CDR3 DNA is TGTGCCAGCAGCCGTAGTGTGGATGAGCAGTTCTTC.

The rearrangement joins TRBV9 to TRBJ1-2; a weak D match, TRBD1 (6 bases). The germline CDR1 and CDR2 sequences are SGDLS and YYNGEE. Trimming cost V 3 bases and J 4 bases, with 16 bases left between them. This CDR3 spans 15 amino acids. The CDR3 is CASSASGATFYGYTF. The CDR3, as DNA: TGTGCCAGCAGCGCTTCGGGGGCCACGTTCTATGGCTACACCTTC.

The rearrangement uses TRBV6-2 or TRBV6-3 and TRBJ2-7; TRBD1 might be the D (6 bases). V was shortened by 5 bases and J by 3 bases, with 17 bases between the two germline ends. The germline V gene encodes CDR1 MNHEY and CDR2 SVGEGT. CDR3 length: 15 amino acids. This CDR3 reads CASSEVQGEDYEQYF. CDR3 sequence (DNA): TGTGCCAGCAGTGAAGTACAGGGTGAGGACTACGAGCAGTACTTC.

This rearrangement joins TRBV6-5 to TRBJ1-1; D possibly corresponds to TRBD1 (5 bases). Germline V gene lookup returns CDR1 MNHEY and CDR2 SVGAGI. V lost 7 bases to trimming and J lost 0 bases, with 15 bases between them. The CDR3 is 15 residues long. The CDR3 DNA follows: TGTGCCAGCATCCCTCTTGGGGGGTTGAACACTGAAGCTTTCTTT. This sequence encodes CASIPLGGLNTEAFF.

On this clonotype: A read error may account for a junction end that differs from germline. The V gene is TRBV6-5, the J gene TRBJ1-3; D ambiguous. The germline CDR1 and CDR2 sequences are MNHEY and SVGAGI. The CDR3 has 14 residues. The CDR3 reads CASSLGISVNTIYF. CDR3 in DNA: TGTGCCAGCAGTCTGGGCATCTCTGTAAACACCATATATTTT.

This chain links TRBV6-2 or TRBV6-3 with TRBJ2-1; TRBD2 is a possible D gene (7 bases). Per the germline V gene, CDR1 is MNHEY and CDR2 is SVGEGT. This CDR3 is 12 amino acids long. V lost 2 bases and J 12 bases, leaving 11 bases between the germline ends. CDR3 in DNA: TGTGCCAGCAGTTACGCGGGGGCGGTGCAGTTCTTC. This codes for CASSYAGAVQFF.

The V call is TRBV7-9, the J call TRBJ2-1; 16 nucleotides align to TRBD2. This CDR3 has 20 amino acids. Trimming cost V 4 bases and J 0 bases; bases outside gene matches: 9. Germline values: CDR1 SEHNR, CDR2 FQNEAQ (reference sequence). The CDR3, as DNA: TGTGCCAGCAGCTCGAGGGGACTAGCGGGGGGGCAGAGCTCCTACAATGAGCAGTTCTTC. This translates into CASSSRGLAGGQSSYNEQFF.

The chain combines TRBV4-2 with TRBJ2-1, with D possibly matching TRBD2 (5 bases). Germline V CDR1 and CDR2: LGHNA, YNFKEQ. The CDR3 sequence is 17 residues long. V dropped 0 bases and J dropped 4 bases, with 16 bases sitting between them. The CDR3 here is CASSQDAASSPYNEQFF. For the CDR3, the DNA is TGTGCCAGCAGCCAAGATGCGGCTAGCTCTCCATACAATGAGCAGTTCTTC.

The rearrangement uses TRBV9 and TRBJ2-7, with D tentatively TRBD1 (8 bases). The CDR3 is 15 residues long. CDR1 and CDR2 from the germline V gene are SGDLS and YYNGEE. The V and J ends lost 4 bases and 7 bases respectively, with 21 bases between them. The CDR3 sequence: CASSITPQGGGEQYF. For the CDR3, the DNA is TGTGCCAGCAGCATCACCCCACAGGGGGGGGGAGAGCAGTACTTC.

The J gene is TRBJ2-7, the V gene TRBV5-1; 9 bases line up with TRBD1. Germline CDR1 SGHRS, CDR2 YFSETQ. This CDR3 comprises 15 residues. V was clipped by 4 bases and J by 5 bases; unmatched bases: 10. In DNA, the CDR3 is TGCGCCAGCAGCCGATTAGGGACAGGGAGCAACGAGCAGTACTTC. This sequence encodes CASSRLGTGSNEQYF.

The chain is built from TRBV5-1 and TRBJ2-2; D uncertain. CDR1 and CDR2 from the germline V gene are SGHRS and YFSETQ. Trimming left V 0 bases short and J 0 bases short, with 12 bases between. The CDR3 has 17 residues. In DNA form, the CDR3 reads TGCGCCAGCAGCTTGGATGTGCCACTTTCGAACACCGGGGAGCTGTTTTTT. This translates into CASSLDVPLSNTGELFF. The whole variable domain, filled in from reference TRBV5-1 and TRBJ2-2, reads KAGVTQTPRYLIKTRGQQVTLSCSPISGHRSVSWYQQTPGQGLQFLFEYFSETQRNKGNFPGRFSGRQFSNSRSEMNVSTLELGDSALYLCASSLDVPLSNTGELFFGEGSRLTVL.

CDR3 nucleotides: TGTGCCAGCAGTTTAGGCAGGGTGCCTGAGCAGTTCTTC. As protein: CASSLGRVPEQFF. J is TRBJ2-1 and V is TRBV28; tentatively, D is TRBD1 (5 bases). The CDR3 has 13 amino acids. CDR1 and CDR2 from the germline V gene are MDHEN and SYDVKM. Trimming stripped 2 bases from V and 9 bases from J, with 11 bases between.

This clonotype was detected a few times. This chain connects TRBV7-2 to TRBJ1-1, with TRBD1 matching 7 bases. CDR3 size: 14 residues. With V trimmed by 5 bases and J by 11 bases, 14 bases remained unmatched. Germline-derived CDR1 and CDR2 are SGHTA and FQGNSA. This CDR3 reads CASSPGQAGRRAFF. CDR3 sequence (DNA): TGTGCCAGCAGCCCCGGACAGGCTGGTCGGCGTGCTTTCTTT.

The chain carries TRBV28 and TRBJ2-7; 8 bases align to TRBD2. V shed 7 bases, J shed 3 bases, and the junction held 17 bases outside the gene matches. The germline V gene has CDR1 MDHEN and CDR2 SYDVKM. The CDR3 sequence is 17 residues long. The CDR3 here is CASTNTPGTRTSYEQYF. In nucleotides, the CDR3 is TGTGCCAGCACAAACACGCCCGGGACTAGGACGAGCTACGAGCAGTACTTC.

V usage is TRBV28 and J usage is TRBJ1-5; D gene uncertain. Trimming cost V 4 bases and J 5 bases, with 6 bases left between them. The CDR3 spans 12 residues. Germline lookup yields CDR1 MDHEN and CDR2 SYDVKM. In DNA form, the CDR3 reads TGTGCCAGCAGTTCGGAGTATCAGCCCCAGCATTTT. Protein: CASSSEYQPQHF.

J is TRBJ2-1 and V is TRBV6-2 or TRBV6-3; no firm D call. This CDR3 has 13 residues. Germline CDR1 MNHEY, CDR2 SVGEGT. Deletions cut 6 bases from V and 2 bases from J, with 8 bases between. CDR3 loop: CASRQTTYNEQFF. The DNA of the CDR3 is TGTGCCAGCAGGCAGACCACCTACAATGAGCAGTTCTTC.

This chain connects TRBV28 to TRBJ2-7; possibly TRBD2 for D (5 bases). The CDR3 is 14 residues long. In germline, CDR1 is MDHEN, CDR2 SYDVKM. Trimming removed 8 bases at V and 6 bases at J, with 20 bases between. CDR3 sequence (DNA): TGTGCCAGCGCCCCGACGCGTAGCGACCGCGAGCAGTACTTC. Protein sequence: CASAPTRSDREQYF. Variable domain in full (rest from reference TRBV28 and TRBJ2-7): DVKVTQSSRYLVKRTGEKVFLECVQDMDHENMFWYRQDPGLGLRLIYFSYDVKMKEKGDIPEGYSVSREKKERFSLILESASTNQTSMYLCASAPTRSDREQYFGPGTRLTVT.